These 21 T cell receptor beta chains were all obtained from the same sample, sequenced in a study of blood T cell repertoires in COVID-19. Method: immunoSEQ multiplex PCR; TCRdb's copy keeps in-frame clones and lacks some. The data contain approximately 83,000 clones, around 81% of them singletons. The sequenced material came from peripheral blood. Receptors were obtained from a man aged 45-65 years with acute or convalescent COVID-19.

The chain has TRBV6-5 and TRBJ1-6, with TRBD1 as a possible D gene (6 bases). The V and J ends lost 2 bases and 10 bases respectively, with 18 bases between them. CDR1 and CDR2 (germline): MNHEY, SVGAGI. CDR3 size: 16 residues. CDR3 nucleotides: TGTGCCAGCAGTTACGCCTACAGGGCGAAAGGGTCACCCCTCCACTTT. Its translation is CASSYAYRAKGSPLHF.

The chain employs TRBV5-1 and TRBJ2-3; 13 bases map to TRBD2. CDR1 is SGHRS, CDR2 YFSETQ, per germline. The CDR3 has 17 amino acids. V was pared by 4 bases and J by 2 bases, with 7 bases of the junction left unmatched. CDR3 coding DNA: TGCGCCAGCAGCCAAGGACTAGCGGGAGACTACACAGATACGCAGTATTTT. Its protein product is CASSQGLAGDYTDTQYF.

The chain joins TRBV5-1 to TRBJ2-5; TRBD2 aligns across 7 bases. From germline, CDR1 is SGHRS and CDR2 YFSETQ. V shed 0 bases and J 5 bases; nucleotides not matched to a gene: 10. CDR3 size: 16 residues. CDR3 sequence reads: CASSLAGGSGGETQYF. As DNA, the CDR3 is TGCGCCAGCAGCTTGGCAGGCGGGAGCGGCGGGGAGACCCAGTACTTC.

The rearrangement links TRBV25-1 to TRBJ1-2; 10 bases map to TRBD1. The CDR3 contains 16 residues. The V segment lost 0 bases and the J segment 6 bases; nucleotides outside the gene matches: 7. The germline CDR1 and CDR2 sequences are MGHDK and SYGVNS. CDR3 protein: CASSEYPGQGKDGYTF. As DNA, the CDR3 is TGTGCCAGCAGTGAATACCCGGGACAGGGGAAGGATGGCTACACCTTC.

The chain joins TRBV9 to TRBJ2-7; 11 bases align to TRBD1. The CDR3 loop spans 14 amino acids. Looked up from germline, CDR1 is SGDLS and CDR2 is YYNGEE. The V and J ends lost 4 bases and 4 bases, in that order; junction bases with no gene match: 4. The CDR3 here is CASSSGQGEYEQYF. DNA of the CDR3: TGTGCCAGCAGCTCGGGACAGGGGGAATACGAGCAGTACTTC. Full variable domain (missing parts from reference TRBV9 and TRBJ2-7): DSGVTQTPKHLITATGQRVTLRCSPRSGDLSVYWYQQSLDQGLQFLIQYYNGEERAKGNILERFSAQQFPDLHSELNLSSLELGDSALYFCASSSGQGEYEQYFGPGTRLTVT.

The CDR3 DNA sequence: TGTGCCAGCAGCCAAGGTAGGGCAGGGGGCTGGAGTCAGCCCCAGCATTTT. It translates to CASSQGRAGGWSQPQHF. The V call is TRBV3-1 (or the pseudogene TRBV3-2), the J call TRBJ1-5; 8 bases fit TRBD1. Per the germline V gene, CDR1 is LGHDT and CDR2 is YNNKEL (reference sequence). CDR3 length: 17 residues. J was trimmed by 6 bases and V by 1 base; bases with no gene match: 11.

In its sample, this clone was seen once. This chain joins TRBV6-1 and TRBJ1-1, with TRBD1 as a possible D gene (6 bases). Germline V CDR1 and CDR2: MNHNS, SASEGT. The CDR3 totals 14 residues. The ends were cut back, 3 bases at V and 1 base at J, with 9 bases in the middle. The CDR3 nucleotides read TGTGCCAGCAGTGATTTAGGGGGGAACACTGAAGCTTTCTTT. As protein: CASSDLGGNTEAFF.

The chain recombines TRBV6-2 or TRBV6-3 with TRBJ2-2; 9 bases map to TRBD1. Germline CDR1 is MNHEY and CDR2 is SVGEGT. The CDR3 consists of 20 residues. Trimming at V came to 5 bases and at J to 0 bases, leaving 16 bases not matched to a gene. The CDR3 bases are TGTGCCAGCAGTCTAATTCCGCCGGGACAGGGCTTCGCGAACACCGGGGAGCTGTTTTTT. This gives the protein CASSLIPPGQGFANTGELFF.

The chain carries TRBV18 and TRBJ2-7; D perhaps matches TRBD2 (5 bases). V lost 0 bases to trimming and J lost 0 bases, with 18 bases between them. The CDR3 has 18 amino acids. Germline-derived CDR1 and CDR2 are KGHSH and LQKENI. The CDR3 spells CASSPPRLGTGISYEQYF. DNA of the CDR3: TGTGCCAGCTCACCACCGCGGCTGGGTACCGGGATCTCCTACGAGCAGTACTTC.

V gene TRBV6-2 or TRBV6-3 combines with J gene TRBJ2-7; 7 nucleotides line up with TRBD1. Losses at the gene ends were 0 bases for V and 6 bases for J; bases not matched to a gene: 14. CDR3 length: 17 residues. The V gene's germline CDR1 is MNHEY and CDR2 SVGEGT. The CDR3, as DNA: TGTGCCAGCAGTTACTCCACCGGACAGGCGACTTTTGGCGAGCAGTACTTC. This encodes CASSYSTGQATFGEQYF.

This clone showed up just once. The rearrangement uses TRBV24-1 and TRBJ2-1, with 7 bases aligning to TRBD1. The junction had 4 bases not matched to a gene; V was cut back by 4 bases and J by 5 bases. Per germline, CDR1 KGHDR and CDR2 SFDVKD. The CDR3 totals 14 residues. In nucleotides, the CDR3 is TGTGCCACCAGTGACAGGGACAGCGACAATGAGCAGTTCTTC. It codes for CATSDRDSDNEQFF.

V is TRBV5-1 and J is TRBJ2-1, with 8 nucleotides matching TRBD2. The V and J ends lost 1 base and 5 bases, in that order; junction bases with no gene match: 5. Germline-derived CDR1 and CDR2 are SGHRS and YFSETQ. The CDR3 has 15 residues. The DNA of the CDR3 is TGCGCCAGCAGCTTGTCGGGGGGGTCGCACAATGAGCAGTTCTTC. Its translation is CASSLSGGSHNEQFF. The whole variable domain, remainder taken from reference TRBV5-1 and TRBJ2-1, is KAGVTQTPRYLIKTRGQQVTLSCSPISGHRSVSWYQQTPGQGLQFLFEYFSETQRNKGNFPGRFSGRQFSNSRSEMNVSTLELGDSALYLCASSLSGGSHNEQFFGPGTRLTVL.

This sequence joins TRBV7-3 and TRBJ2-2; perhaps TRBD1 as D (8 bases). This CDR3 is built from 16 residues. Germline loops: CDR1 SGHTA, CDR2 FQGTGA. V gave up 5 bases and J gave up 1 base, with 14 bases separating them. DNA for the CDR3: TGTGCCAGCAGCCCAGCGGGACAGGAGAACACCGGGGAGCTGTTTTTT. Translating it yields CASSPAGQENTGELFF.

The rearrangement links TRBV2 to TRBJ2-2; 9 bases agree with TRBD2. Germline V CDR1 and CDR2: SNHLY, FYNNEI. V trimming: 4 bases; J trimming: 7 bases; junction bases outside the gene matches: 4. This CDR3 has 14 residues. Here the CDR3 DNA reads TGTGCCAGCAGTGGGTCTAGCGGGGTCGGGGAGCTGTTTTTT. Its translation is CASSGSSGVGELFF.

By frequency in the sample, this clone is medium-sized (0.01 to 0.1%). The chain employs TRBV19 and TRBJ2-7; possibly TRBD2 for D (6 bases). The V end lost 4 bases, the J end lost 3 bases, and 10 bases lay between the germline ends. This CDR3 has 13 residues. Germline CDR1 is LNHDA and CDR2 is SQIVND (reference sequence). CDR3 amino acids: CASSTGEGYEQYF. CDR3 bases: TGTGCCAGTAGTACGGGAGAGGGCTACGAGCAGTACTTC.

The V call is TRBV7-9, the J call TRBJ2-7; weak D call: TRBD2 (5 bases). Germline V gene lookup returns CDR1 SEHNR and CDR2 FQNEAQ (reference sequence). V shed 2 bases and J shed 5 bases, with 13 bases lying between them. CDR3 length: 14 residues. DNA for the CDR3: TGTGCCAGCAGCTTATGGGGAATCGGGGACGAGCAGTACTTC. Translated, it gives CASSLWGIGDEQYF. Together with reference TRBV7-9 and TRBJ2-7, the CDR3 gives the full variable domain: DTGVSQNPRHKITKRGQNVTFRCDPISEHNRLYWYRQTLGQGPEFLTYFQNEAQLEKSRLLSDRFSAERPKGSFSTLEIQRTEQGDSAMYLCASSLWGIGDEQYFGPGTRLTVT.

V usage is TRBV18 and J usage is TRBJ1-2; 9 nucleotides line up with TRBD1. The CDR3 runs 15 residues. The V gene end was trimmed by 3 bases and the J gene end by 5 bases; junction bases not matched to a gene: 7. CDR1 is KGHSH and CDR2 is LQKENI in the germline V gene. CDR3: CASSPDAGTGYGYTF. As DNA, the CDR3 is TGTGCCAGCTCACCCGACGCCGGGACAGGGTATGGCTACACCTTC.

The gene calls are TRBV24-1 and TRBJ2-5, with D perhaps TRBD2 (6 bases). Germline V gene data show CDR1 as KGHDR and CDR2 as SFDVKD. Trimming cost V 3 bases and J 7 bases, with 14 bases left between them. The CDR3 has 14 residues. DNA of the CDR3: TGTGCCACCAGTGATGGCGGGGACGGCGGGACCCAGTACTTC. Translating it yields CATSDGGDGGTQYF.

This rearrangement joins TRBV6-2 or TRBV6-3 to TRBJ2-6; a possible D gene is TRBD1 (6 bases). The CDR3 is 19 amino acids. Looked up from germline, CDR1 is MNHEY and CDR2 is SVGEGT. V was pared by 2 bases and J by 0 bases, with 17 bases between. CDR3 protein: CASSYGRGRGNSGANVLTF. The CDR3 DNA sequence: TGTGCCAGCAGTTACGGCCGTGGCAGGGGAAACTCTGGGGCCAACGTCCTGACTTTC.

In its sample, this clone was seen once. V usage is TRBV5-6 and J usage is TRBJ2-2; tentatively, D is TRBD1 (5 bases). Germline V gives CDR1 SGHDT, CDR2 YYEEEE. Deletions cut 1 base from V and 1 base from J, with 8 bases between. The CDR3 has 15 amino acids. CDR3 nucleotides: TGTGCCAGCAGCTTGCGACAGCTGAACACCGGGGAGCTGTTTTTT. It is translated as CASSLRQLNTGELFF.

The rearrangement links TRBV18 to TRBJ2-3, with 14 bases lining up with TRBD2. V was pared by 2 bases and J by 7 bases, with 14 bases of the junction left unmatched. The CDR3 has 19 amino acids. The germline V gene has CDR1 KGHSH and CDR2 LQKENI. This chain's CDR3 is CASSPGTSGSPTGSYTQYF. The CDR3 DNA sequence: TGTGCCAGCTCACCAGGGACTAGCGGGAGCCCGACCGGCAGCTATACGCAGTATTTT. The full variable domain, its missing parts supplied by reference TRBV18 and TRBJ2-3, is NAGVMQNPRHLVRRRGQEARLRCSPMKGHSHVYWYRQLPEEGLKFMVYLQKENIIDESGMPKERFSAEFPKEGPSILRIQQVVRGDSAAYFCASSPGTSGSPTGSYTQYFGPGTRLTVL.